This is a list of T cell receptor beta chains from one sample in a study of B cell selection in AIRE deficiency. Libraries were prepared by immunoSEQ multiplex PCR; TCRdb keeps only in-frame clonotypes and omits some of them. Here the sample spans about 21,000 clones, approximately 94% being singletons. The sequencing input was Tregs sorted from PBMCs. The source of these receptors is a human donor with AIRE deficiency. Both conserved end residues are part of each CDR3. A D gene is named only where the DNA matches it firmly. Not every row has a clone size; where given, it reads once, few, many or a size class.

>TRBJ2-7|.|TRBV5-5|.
CASSLVRDSYEQYF
TGTGCCAGCAGCTTGGTGCGGGACTCCTACGAGCAGTACTTC
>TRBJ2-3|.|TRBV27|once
CASALRQGTDTQYF
TGTGCCAGTGCACTGCGACAGGGCACAGATACGCAGTATTTT
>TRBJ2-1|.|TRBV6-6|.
CASSPVGGYNEQFF
TGTGCCAGCAGTCCAGTTGGAGGGTACAATGAGCAGTTCTTC
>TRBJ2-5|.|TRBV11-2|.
CASSWGGTAYQETQYF
TGTGCCAGCAGCTGGGGGGGGACAGCGTACCAAGAGACCCAGTACTTC
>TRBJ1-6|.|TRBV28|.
CASSSITEGTPSGFNSPLHF
TGTGCCAGCAGTTCCATAACTGAAGGGACCCCCAGTGGGTTTAATTCACCCCTCCACTTT
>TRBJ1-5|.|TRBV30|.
CAWSTRAQQPQHF
TGTGCCTGGAGTACCAGGGCACAACAGCCCCAGCATTTT
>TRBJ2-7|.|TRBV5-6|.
CASSYSIQGRNEQYF
TGTGCCAGCAGTTACTCTATACAGGGGAGGAACGAGCAGTACTTC
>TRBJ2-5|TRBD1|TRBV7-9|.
CASSLGGTGRETQYF
TGTGCCAGCAGCTTAGGGGGGACAGGGCGAGAGACCCAGTACTTC
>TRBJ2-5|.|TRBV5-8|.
CASSLGAFGTQYF
TGTGCCAGCAGCCTTGGGGCTTTCGGGACCCAGTACTTC
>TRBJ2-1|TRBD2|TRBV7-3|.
CASSFSEREGRKFF
TGTGCCAGCAGCTTTTCGGAGCGGGAGGGACGGAAGTTCTTC
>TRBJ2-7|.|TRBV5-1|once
CASSLGGMSSYEQYF
TGCGCCAGCAGCTTGGGTGGGATGAGCTCCTACGAGCAGTACTTC
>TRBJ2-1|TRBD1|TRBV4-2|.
CASSRPGQDNEQFF
TGTGCCAGCAGCCGACCGGGACAGGACAATGAGCAGTTCTTC
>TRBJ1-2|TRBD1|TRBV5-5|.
CASHRTGSNYGYTF
TGTGCCAGCCATAGGACAGGATCTAACTATGGCTACACCTTC
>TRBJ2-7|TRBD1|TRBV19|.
CASSKNRGEVQYF
TGTGCCAGTAGTAAAAACAGGGGTGAAGTGCAGTACTTC
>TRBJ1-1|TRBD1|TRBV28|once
CASSLRQGINAFF
TGTGCCAGCAGTCTGCGACAGGGAATTAACGCTTTCTTT
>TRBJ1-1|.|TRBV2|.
CASGRRSTEAFF
TGTGCCAGCGGGAGGAGATCCACTGAAGCTTTCTTT
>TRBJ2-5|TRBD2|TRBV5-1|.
CASRSLAGGPVETQYF
TGCGCCAGCAGGTCCCTAGCGGGAGGGCCGGTAGAGACCCAGTACTTC
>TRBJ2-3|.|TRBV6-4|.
CATDTTSTDTQYF
TGTGCCACAGATACCACTAGCACAGATACGCAGTATTTT
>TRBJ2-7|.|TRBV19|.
CASSWGFSYEQYF
TGTGCCAGTAGTTGGGGTTTCTCCTACGAGCAGTACTTC
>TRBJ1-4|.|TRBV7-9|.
CASSLGASGRSNEKLFF
TGCGCCAGCAGCTTAGGTGCCTCCGGACGGAGTAATGAAAAACTGTTTTTT
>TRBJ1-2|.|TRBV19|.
CASSRWEGRGGYTF
TGTGCCAGTAGCCGATGGGAGGGGAGAGGGGGCTACACCTTC
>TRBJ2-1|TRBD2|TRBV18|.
CASSLLLAGVNNEQFF
TGTGCCAGCTCCCTCCTCCTAGCGGGAGTTAACAATGAGCAGTTCTTC